Given below is one T cell receptor beta chain in context. The V segment lost 2 bases and the J segment 4 bases; nucleotides outside the gene matches: 3. The length of the CDR3 is 15 residues. The germline CDR1 and CDR2 sequences are SGHRS and YFSETQ. This specimen comes from a study of blood T cell repertoires in COVID-19. Background on the study: Whether acute or convalescent, the COVID-19 samples came from the United States, Italy and Spain. Sources were T cells, B-cell-depleted T cells, or PBMCs; the material itself was cDNA or gDNA.

As processed by the authors: How many nucleated cells were present was estimated from reference gene primer amplification. Profiled with immunoSEQ multiplex PCR; TCRdb holds only in-frame clones, not every one. V and J calls and clone size come straight from that table; D and trimming were deduced from the DNA. The sample includes over 200,000 clones, 88% of them seen just once. The rearrangement links TRBV5-1 to TRBJ2-1; 10 nucleotides agree with TRBD2. The receptor was isolated from a woman aged 55 to 70 with acute or convalescent COVID-19. The sequenced sample was peripheral blood. In DNA form, the CDR3 reads TGCGCCAGCAGCTTCACTAGCGGGAATTACAATGAGCAGTTCTTC. Translated: CASSFTSGNYNEQFF.